This T cell receptor beta chain was sequenced for a study of T-cell memory formation after mild COVID-19. The V gene end was trimmed by 5 bases and the J gene end by 0 bases; junction bases not matched to a gene: 15. This CDR3 has 18 residues. In germline, CDR1 is MDHEN, CDR2 SYDVKM. TCRalpha and TCRbeta libraries used 5'RACE with constant-segment primers and UMIs. From the 5' RACE reads, TCRdb called clonotypes with MiXCR, one entry per CDR3 protein. The sample contains some 320,000 distinct CDR3 sequences, around 15% of which appear only once. The specimen sequenced was PBMCs or a T cell subset sorted from them (not recorded which). The TCR originated in a man in his late teens or twenties who had mild COVID-19 (a few samples of this study predate the infection). Cell type and time point are not known. The V call is TRBV28, the J call TRBJ1-1, with TRBD1 identical over 7 bases. The CDR3 nucleotides read TGTGCCAGCAGTCGATCCCCCGAGGGGGCGCCCCTGAACACTGAAGCTTTCTTT. Its translation is CASSRSPEGAPLNTEAFF.